This T cell receptor beta chain was identified during a study of beta chain features in type 1 diabetes. Findings of the study overall: TCRB CDR3s from Type 1 diabetes patients were moderately but significantly shorter in all four CD4+ subsets.

The germline V gene has CDR1 SGHTA and CDR2 FQGNSA. V lost 5 bases to trimming and J lost 8 bases; unmatched junction nucleotides: 9. This CDR3 is built from 15 residues. TCRB transcripts that were expressed got sequenced, as all of the isolated RNA had been reverse transcribed. TCRdb keeps only in-frame clones here, not all; method: immunoSEQ multiplex PCR. Altogether more than 300,000 clones are present, roughly an eighth being singletons, with the ten largest covering around 0.01%. On this clone: No antigen is known for it.

The origin of this receptor is a woman younger than 35 with type 1 diabetes. Sequences were obtained from naive CD4+ T cells from blood. The chain links TRBV7-2 to TRBJ2-1, with TRBD2 matching over 10 bases. The CDR3 DNA reads as TGTGCCAGCAGCGCTTCTAGCGGGAGTGGCGATGAGCAGTTCTTC. It yields the protein CASSASSGSGDEQFF.